This T cell receptor beta chain was observed in a study of neurological immune-mediated disorders. This clonotype was counted a single time. A read error may produce the germline difference seen at one junction end. The CDR3 is 13 residues long. Germline V lookup: CDR1 SNHLY, CDR2 FYNNEI. Each CDR3 protein is one row after TCRdb ran MiXCR on the 5' RACE reads. The data contain some 47,000 distinct CDR3 sequences, approximately 15% of them singletons. The clonotype was recovered from a man aged 60 to 75 in good health. The sequencing input was PBMCs. This rearrangement joins TRBV2 to TRBJ1-1; no firm D call. This CDR3 reads CAISRLEVTEAFF. The CDR3 bases are TGTGCCATCAGTAGGCTTGAGGTCACTGAAGCTTTCTTT. Looking up the rest from reference TRBV2 and TRBJ1-1 gives the full variable domain: EPEVTQTPSHQVTQMGQEVILRCVPISNHLYFYWYRQILGQKVEFLVSFYNNEISEKSEIFDDQFSVERPDGSNFTLKIRSTKLEDSAMYFCAISRLEVTEAFFGQGTRLTVV.